This T cell receptor beta chain was documented in a study of shared clonotypes between healthy human individuals. CDR3 length equals 13 residues. Looked up from germline, CDR1 is MNHEY and CDR2 is SMNVEV (reference sequence). Between the trimmed V and J ends, which lost 3 bases and 7 bases, there was a span of 13 bases. Clones were read by immunoSEQ multiplex PCR, and TCRdb kept only the in-frame ones, dropping some. Among about 2.2 million clones listed, roughly 93% were seen once. Naivety among CD8 cells was defined by CD45RO negativity and positive CCR7 selection, thereby excluding terminally differentiated effector memory CD45RA+ cells. As for this clone: Other DNA sequences in this sample translate to the same CDR3.

V usage is TRBV27 and J usage is TRBJ2-7; the D gene could be TRBD1 or TRBD2 (6 bases each). Sequenced sample: naive CD8+ T cells from PBMCs. The origin of this receptor is a man between 18 and 35 years old in good health. Some clones in this sample may be carry-over from other donors' samples. The DNA for the CDR3 is TGTGCCAGCAGTTTGAGGGGGGCCGGAGAGCAGTACTTC. It yields the protein CASSLRGAGEQYF.